What follows is one T cell receptor (beta chain) and its context. Antigen specificity is unknown. The record originates from a study of beta chain features in type 1 diabetes. Reverse transcription of all isolated RNA meant that expressed TCRB transcripts were sequenced. Repertoires were generated with immunoSEQ multiplex PCR, while TCRdb's copy carries only in-frame clones and drops some. This table has around 58,000 clones, approximately 59% appearing once. This CDR3 has 14 residues. Trimming at V came to 5 bases and at J to 5 bases, leaving 6 bases not matched to a gene. Germline CDR1 reads SGHRS; CDR2 reads YFSETQ. CD45RO/CCR7/CD25/CD127/CD95/CD27 sorting isolated CD4+ naive, central memory, regulatory and stem cell-like memory cells. Study-wide findings and caveats: Insertions at VDJ junctions were less frequent in type 1 diabetes patients. These patients also deleted more nucleotides at the same junctions. For patients, the naive, central memory and Treg TCRB repertoires appeared more alike than for healthy donors.

Sequencing input: Tregs from blood. The V and J genes are TRBV5-1 and TRBJ2-2, with 7 positions matching TRBD1. This TCR was recovered from a woman aged 18-30 years in good health. The CDR3 loop reads CASSPTGATGELFF. As DNA, the CDR3 is TGCGCCAGCAGTCCAACAGGGGCGACCGGGGAGCTGTTTTTT.